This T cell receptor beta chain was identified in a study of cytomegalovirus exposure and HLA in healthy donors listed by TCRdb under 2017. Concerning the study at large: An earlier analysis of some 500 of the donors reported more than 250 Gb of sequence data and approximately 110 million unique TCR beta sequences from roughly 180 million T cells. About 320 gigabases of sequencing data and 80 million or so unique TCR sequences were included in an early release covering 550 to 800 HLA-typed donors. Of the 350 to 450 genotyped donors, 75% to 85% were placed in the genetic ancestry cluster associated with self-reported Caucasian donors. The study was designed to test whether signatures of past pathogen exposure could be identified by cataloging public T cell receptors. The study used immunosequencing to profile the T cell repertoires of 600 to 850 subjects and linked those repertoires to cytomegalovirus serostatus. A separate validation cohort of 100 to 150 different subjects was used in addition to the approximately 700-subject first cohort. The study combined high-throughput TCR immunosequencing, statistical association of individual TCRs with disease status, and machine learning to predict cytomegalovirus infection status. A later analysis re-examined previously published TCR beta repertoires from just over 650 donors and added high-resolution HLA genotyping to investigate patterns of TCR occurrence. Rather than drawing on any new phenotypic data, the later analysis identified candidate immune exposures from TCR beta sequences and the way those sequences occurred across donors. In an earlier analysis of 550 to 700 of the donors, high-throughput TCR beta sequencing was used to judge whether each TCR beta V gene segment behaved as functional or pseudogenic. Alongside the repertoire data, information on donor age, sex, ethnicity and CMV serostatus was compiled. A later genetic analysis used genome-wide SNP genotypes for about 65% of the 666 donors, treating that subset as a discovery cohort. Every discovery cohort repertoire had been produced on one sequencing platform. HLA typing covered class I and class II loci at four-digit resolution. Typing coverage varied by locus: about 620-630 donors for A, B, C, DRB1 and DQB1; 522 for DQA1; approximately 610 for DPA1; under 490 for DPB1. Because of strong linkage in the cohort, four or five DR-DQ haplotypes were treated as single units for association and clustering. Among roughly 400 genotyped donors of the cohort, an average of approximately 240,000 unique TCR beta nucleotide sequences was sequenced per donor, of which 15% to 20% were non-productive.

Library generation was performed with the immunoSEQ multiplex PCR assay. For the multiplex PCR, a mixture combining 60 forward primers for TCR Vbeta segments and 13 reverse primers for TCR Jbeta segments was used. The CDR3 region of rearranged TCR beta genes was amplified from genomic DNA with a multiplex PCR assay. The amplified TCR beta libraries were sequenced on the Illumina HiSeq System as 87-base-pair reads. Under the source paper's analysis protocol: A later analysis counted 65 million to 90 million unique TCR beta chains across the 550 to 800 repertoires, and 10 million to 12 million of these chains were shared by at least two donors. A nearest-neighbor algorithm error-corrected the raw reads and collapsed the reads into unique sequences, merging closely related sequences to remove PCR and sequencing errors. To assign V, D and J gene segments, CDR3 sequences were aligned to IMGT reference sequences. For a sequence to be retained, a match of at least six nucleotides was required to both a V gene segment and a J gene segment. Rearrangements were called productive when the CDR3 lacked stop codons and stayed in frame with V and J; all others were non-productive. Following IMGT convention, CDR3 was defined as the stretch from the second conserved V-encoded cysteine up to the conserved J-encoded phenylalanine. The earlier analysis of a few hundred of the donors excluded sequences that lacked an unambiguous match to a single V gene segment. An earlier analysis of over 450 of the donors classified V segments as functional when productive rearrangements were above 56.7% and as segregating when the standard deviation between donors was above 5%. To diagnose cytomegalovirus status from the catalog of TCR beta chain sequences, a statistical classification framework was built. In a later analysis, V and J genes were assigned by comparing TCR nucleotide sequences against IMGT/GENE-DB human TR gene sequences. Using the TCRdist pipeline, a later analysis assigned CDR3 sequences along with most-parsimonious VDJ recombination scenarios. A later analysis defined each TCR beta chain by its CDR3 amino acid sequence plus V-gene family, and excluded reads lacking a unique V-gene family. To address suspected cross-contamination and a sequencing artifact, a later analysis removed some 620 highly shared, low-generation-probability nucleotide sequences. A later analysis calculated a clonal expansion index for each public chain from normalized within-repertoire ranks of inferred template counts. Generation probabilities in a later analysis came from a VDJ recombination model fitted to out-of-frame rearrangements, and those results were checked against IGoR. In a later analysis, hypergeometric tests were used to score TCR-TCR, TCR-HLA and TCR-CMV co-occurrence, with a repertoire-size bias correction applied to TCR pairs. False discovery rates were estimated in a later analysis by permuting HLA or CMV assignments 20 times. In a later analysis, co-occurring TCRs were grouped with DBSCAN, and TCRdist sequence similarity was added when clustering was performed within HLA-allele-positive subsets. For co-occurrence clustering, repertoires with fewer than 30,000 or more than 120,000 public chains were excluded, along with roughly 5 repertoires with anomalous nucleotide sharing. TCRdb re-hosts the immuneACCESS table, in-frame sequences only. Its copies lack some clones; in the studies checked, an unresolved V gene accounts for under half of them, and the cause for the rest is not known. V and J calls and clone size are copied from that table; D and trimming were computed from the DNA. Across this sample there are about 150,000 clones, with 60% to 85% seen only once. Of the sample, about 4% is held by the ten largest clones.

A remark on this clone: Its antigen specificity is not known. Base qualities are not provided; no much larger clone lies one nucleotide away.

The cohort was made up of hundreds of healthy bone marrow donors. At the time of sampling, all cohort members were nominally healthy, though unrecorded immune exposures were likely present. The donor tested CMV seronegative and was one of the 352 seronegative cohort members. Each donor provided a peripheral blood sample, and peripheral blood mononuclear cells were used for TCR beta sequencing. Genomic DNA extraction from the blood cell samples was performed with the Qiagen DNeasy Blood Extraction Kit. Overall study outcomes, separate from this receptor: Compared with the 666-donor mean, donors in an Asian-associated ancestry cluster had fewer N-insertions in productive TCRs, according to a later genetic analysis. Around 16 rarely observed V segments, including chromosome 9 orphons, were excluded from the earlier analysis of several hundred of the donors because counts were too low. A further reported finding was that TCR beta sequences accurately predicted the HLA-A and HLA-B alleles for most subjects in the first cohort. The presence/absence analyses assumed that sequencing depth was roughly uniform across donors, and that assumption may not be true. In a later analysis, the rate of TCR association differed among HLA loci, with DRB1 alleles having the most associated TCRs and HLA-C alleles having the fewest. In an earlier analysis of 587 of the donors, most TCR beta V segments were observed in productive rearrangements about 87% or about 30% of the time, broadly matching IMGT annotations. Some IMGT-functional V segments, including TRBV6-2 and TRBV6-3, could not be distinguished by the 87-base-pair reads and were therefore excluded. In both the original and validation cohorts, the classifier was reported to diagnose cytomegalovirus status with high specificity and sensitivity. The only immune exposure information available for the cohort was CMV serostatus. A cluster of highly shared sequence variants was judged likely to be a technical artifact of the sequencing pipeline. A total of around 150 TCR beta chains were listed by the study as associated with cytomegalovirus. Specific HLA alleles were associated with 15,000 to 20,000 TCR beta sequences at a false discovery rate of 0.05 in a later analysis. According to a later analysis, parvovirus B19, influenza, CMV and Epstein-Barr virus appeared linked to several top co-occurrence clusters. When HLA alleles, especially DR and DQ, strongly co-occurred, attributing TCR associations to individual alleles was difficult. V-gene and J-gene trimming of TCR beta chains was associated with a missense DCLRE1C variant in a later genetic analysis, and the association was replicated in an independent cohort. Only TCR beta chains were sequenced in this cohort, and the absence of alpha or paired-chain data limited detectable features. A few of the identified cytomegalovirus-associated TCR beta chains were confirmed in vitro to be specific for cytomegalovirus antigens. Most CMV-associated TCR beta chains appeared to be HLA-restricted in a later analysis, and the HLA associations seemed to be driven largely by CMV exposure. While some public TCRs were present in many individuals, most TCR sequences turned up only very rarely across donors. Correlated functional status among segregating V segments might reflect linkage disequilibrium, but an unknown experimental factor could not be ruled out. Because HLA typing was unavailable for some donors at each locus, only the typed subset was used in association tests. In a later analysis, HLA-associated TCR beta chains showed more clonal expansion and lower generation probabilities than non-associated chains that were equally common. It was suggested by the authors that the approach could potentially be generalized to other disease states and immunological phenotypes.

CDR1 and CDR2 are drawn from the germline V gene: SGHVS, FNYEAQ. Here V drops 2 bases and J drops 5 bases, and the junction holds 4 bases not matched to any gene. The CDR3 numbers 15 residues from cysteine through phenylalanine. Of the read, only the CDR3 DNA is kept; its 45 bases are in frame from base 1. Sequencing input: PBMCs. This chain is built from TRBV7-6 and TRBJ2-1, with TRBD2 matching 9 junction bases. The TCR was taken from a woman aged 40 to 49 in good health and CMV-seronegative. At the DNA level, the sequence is TGTGCCAGCAGCTTAAGGGCTAGCGGGGACAATGAGCAGTTCTTC. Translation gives CASSLRASGDNEQFF.